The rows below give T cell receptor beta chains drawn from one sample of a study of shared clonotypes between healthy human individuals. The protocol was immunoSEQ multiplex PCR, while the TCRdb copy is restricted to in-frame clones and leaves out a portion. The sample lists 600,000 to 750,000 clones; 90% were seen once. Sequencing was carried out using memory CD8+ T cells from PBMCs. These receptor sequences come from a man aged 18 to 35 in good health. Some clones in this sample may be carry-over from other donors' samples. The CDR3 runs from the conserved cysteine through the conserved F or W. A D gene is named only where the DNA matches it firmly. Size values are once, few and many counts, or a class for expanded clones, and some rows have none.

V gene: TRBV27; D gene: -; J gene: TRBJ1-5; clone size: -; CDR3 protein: CASSPGEGQPQHF; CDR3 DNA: TGTGCCAGCAGTCCAGGGGAAGGGCAGCCCCAGCATTTT
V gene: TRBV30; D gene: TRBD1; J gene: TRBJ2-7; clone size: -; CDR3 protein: CAWSVPQGVYEQYF; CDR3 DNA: TGTGCCTGGAGTGTACCCCAGGGGGTTTACGAGCAGTACTTC
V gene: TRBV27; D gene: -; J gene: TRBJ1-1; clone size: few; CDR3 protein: CASSHRVGTEAFF; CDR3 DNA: TGTGCCAGCAGTCACAGGGTGGGCACTGAAGCTTTCTTT
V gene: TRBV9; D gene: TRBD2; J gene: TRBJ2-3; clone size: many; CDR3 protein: CASSVRAGDPDTQYF; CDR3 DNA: TGTGCCAGCAGCGTTCGAGCGGGAGACCCAGATACGCAGTATTTT
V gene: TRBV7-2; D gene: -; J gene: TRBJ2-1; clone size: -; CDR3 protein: CASPGSEGSSYNEQFF; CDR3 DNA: TGTGCCAGCCCAGGCTCGGAGGGAAGCTCCTACAATGAGCAGTTCTTC
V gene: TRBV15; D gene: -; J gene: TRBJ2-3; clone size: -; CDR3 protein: CATSWPDRSTDTQYF; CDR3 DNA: TGTGCCACCAGCTGGCCGGATAGAAGCACAGATACGCAGTATTTT
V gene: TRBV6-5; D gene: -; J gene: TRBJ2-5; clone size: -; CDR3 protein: CASSYVGIQETQYF; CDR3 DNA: TGTGCCAGCAGTTACGTGGGAATTCAAGAGACCCAGTACTTC
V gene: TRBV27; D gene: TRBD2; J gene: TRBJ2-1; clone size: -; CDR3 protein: CASSPSAGESYNEQFF; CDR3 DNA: TGTGCCAGCAGCCCTTCAGCGGGAGAGTCTTACAATGAGCAGTTCTTC
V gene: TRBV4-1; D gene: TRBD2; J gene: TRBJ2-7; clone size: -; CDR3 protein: CASSQDAIAGEYEQYF; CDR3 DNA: TGCGCCAGCAGCCAAGATGCAATAGCGGGAGAATACGAGCAGTACTTC
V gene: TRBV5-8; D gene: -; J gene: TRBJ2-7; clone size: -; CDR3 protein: CASSTGRFHEQYF; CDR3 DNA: TGTGCCAGCAGCACCGGACGGTTTCACGAGCAGTACTTC
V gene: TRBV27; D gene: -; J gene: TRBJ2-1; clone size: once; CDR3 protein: CASTGRSVNIDEQFF; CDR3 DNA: TGTGCCAGCACCGGCCGATCCGTCAACATCGATGAGCAGTTCTTC
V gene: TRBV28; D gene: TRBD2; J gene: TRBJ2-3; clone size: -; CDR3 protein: CASDKGLVADTQYF; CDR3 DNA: TGTGCCAGCGACAAGGGACTAGTAGCAGATACGCAGTATTTT
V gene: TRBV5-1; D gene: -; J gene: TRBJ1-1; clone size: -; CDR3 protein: CASSAYVNTEAFF; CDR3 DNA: TGCGCCAGCAGCGCCTACGTGAACACTGAAGCTTTCTTT
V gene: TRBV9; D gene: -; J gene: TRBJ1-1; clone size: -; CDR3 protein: CASSVVQGYTEAFF; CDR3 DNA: TGTGCCAGCAGCGTAGTGCAGGGGTACACTGAAGCTTTCTTT
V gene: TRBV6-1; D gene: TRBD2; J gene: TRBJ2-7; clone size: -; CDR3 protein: CASSLAGGTYEQYF; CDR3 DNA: TGTGCCAGCTCCTTAGCGGGAGGGACCTACGAGCAGTACTTC
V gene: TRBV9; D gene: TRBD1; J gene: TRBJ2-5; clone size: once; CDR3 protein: CASSDPGTGIQETQYF; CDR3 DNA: TGTGCCAGCAGCGACCCTGGGACAGGGATCCAAGAGACCCAGTACTTC
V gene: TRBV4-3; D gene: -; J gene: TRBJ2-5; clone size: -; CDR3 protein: CASSQVSGLETQYF; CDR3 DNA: TGCGCCAGCAGCCAAGTATCGGGGTTGGAGACCCAGTACTTC
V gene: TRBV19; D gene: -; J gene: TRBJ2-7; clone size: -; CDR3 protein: CASSTVQASYEQYF; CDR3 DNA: TGTGCCAGTAGTACGGTACAGGCTTCCTACGAGCAGTACTTC
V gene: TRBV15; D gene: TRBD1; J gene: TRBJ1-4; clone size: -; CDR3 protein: CATSKRTGGEGEKLFF; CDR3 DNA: TGTGCCACCAGCAAGCGGACAGGGGGGGAGGGAGAAAAACTGTTTTTT
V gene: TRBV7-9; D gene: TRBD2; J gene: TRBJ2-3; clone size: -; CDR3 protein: CASSSGTSETDTQYF; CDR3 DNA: TGTGCCAGCAGCTCCGGGACTAGCGAAACAGATACGCAGTATTTT
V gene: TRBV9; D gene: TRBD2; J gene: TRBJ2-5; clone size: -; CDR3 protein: CASSPTSGRDYATQYF; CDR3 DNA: TGTGCCAGCAGCCCAACTAGCGGGAGGGACTATGCGACCCAGTACTTC
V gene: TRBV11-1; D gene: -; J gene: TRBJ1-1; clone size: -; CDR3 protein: CASSLWSGHGDLF; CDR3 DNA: TGTGCCAGCAGCTTATGGTCCGGACACGGGGACCTCTTT
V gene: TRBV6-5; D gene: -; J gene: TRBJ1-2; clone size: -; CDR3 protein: CASRRDSNYGYTF; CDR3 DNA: TGTGCCAGCAGGCGAGATTCCAACTATGGCTACACCTTC
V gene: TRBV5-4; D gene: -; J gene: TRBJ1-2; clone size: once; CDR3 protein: CASSLTGPSYTF; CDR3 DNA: TGTGCCAGCAGCTTGACCGGGCCCTCTTACACCTTC
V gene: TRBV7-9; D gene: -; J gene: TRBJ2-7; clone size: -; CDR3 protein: CASSFRGGYEQYF; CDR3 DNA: TGTGCCAGCAGCTTCAGGGGAGGGTACGAGCAGTACTTC
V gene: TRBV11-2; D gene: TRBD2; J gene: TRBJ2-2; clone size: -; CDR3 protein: CASSLLSRGGSGELFF; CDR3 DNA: TGTGCCAGCAGCTTATTGAGCCGCGGGGGGTCCGGGGAGCTGTTTTTT
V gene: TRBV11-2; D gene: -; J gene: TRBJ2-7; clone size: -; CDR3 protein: CASSLARISSYEQYF; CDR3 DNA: TGTGCCAGCAGCTTAGCACGGATTAGCTCCTACGAGCAGTACTTC
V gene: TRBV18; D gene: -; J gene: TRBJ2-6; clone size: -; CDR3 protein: CASSPYRTEAGANVLTF; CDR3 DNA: TGTGCCAGCTCACCCTACCGAACGGAGGCTGGGGCCAACGTCCTGACTTTC
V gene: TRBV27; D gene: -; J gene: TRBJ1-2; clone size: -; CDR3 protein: CASSFVGGKGYTF; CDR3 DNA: TGTGCCAGCAGTTTTGTGGGGGGGAAAGGCTACACCTTC
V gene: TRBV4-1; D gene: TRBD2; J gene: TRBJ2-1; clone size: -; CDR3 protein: CASSQGMGGRGYNEQFF; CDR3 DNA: TGCGCCAGCAGCCAAGGTATGGGCGGGAGGGGCTACAATGAGCAGTTCTTC
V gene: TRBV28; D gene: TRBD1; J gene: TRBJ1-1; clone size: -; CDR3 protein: CASSPIQGSNTEAFF; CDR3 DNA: TGTGCCAGCAGTCCCATACAGGGGAGCAACACTGAAGCTTTCTTT
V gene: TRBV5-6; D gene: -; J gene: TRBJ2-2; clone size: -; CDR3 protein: CASTYGSRLEDTGELFF; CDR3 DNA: TGTGCCAGCACCTATGGCTCCCGCCTAGAGGACACCGGGGAGCTGTTTTTT
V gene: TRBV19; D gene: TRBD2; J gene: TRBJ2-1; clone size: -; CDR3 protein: CASSAYSTSGVDEQFF; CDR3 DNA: TGTGCCAGTAGTGCCTATTCGACTAGCGGGGTGGATGAGCAGTTCTTC
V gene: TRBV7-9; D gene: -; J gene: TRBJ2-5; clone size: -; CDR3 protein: CASSSRVETQYF; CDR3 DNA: TGTGCCAGCAGCTCCCGGGTAGAGACCCAGTACTTC
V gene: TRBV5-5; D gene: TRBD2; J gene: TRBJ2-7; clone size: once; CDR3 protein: CASSPSRGRSYEQYF; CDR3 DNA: TGTGCCAGCAGCCCTTCTCGCGGGAGGTCCTACGAGCAGTACTTC
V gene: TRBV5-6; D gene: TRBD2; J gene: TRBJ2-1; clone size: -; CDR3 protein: CASSLVFGTSGYNEQFF; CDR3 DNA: TGTGCCAGCAGCTTGGTCTTCGGGACTAGCGGTTACAATGAGCAGTTCTTC